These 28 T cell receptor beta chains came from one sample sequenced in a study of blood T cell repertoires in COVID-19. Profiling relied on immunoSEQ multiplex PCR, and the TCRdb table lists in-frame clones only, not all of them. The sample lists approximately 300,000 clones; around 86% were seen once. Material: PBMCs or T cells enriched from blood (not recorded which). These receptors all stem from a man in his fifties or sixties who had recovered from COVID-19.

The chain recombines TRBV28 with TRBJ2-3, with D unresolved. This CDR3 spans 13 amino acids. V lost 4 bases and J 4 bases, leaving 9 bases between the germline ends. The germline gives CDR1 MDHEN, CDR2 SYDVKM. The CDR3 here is CASSSIAADTQYF. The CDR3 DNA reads TGTGCCAGCAGTTCGATTGCGGCAGATACGCAGTATTTT.

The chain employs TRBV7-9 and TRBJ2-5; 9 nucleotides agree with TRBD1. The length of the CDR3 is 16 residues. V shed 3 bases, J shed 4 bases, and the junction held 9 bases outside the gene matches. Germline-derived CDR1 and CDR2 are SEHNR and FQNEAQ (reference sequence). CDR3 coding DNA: TGTGCCAGCAGCTTCCCCCCCTTGACAGGGGGAGAGACCCAGTACTTC. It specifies CASSFPPLTGGETQYF.

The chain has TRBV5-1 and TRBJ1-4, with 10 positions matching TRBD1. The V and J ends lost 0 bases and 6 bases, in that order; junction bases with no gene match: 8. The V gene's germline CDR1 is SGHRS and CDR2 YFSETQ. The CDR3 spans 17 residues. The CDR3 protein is CASSLVPGQGFYEKLFF. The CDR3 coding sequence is TGCGCCAGCAGCTTGGTCCCGGGACAGGGGTTCTATGAAAAACTGTTTTTT.

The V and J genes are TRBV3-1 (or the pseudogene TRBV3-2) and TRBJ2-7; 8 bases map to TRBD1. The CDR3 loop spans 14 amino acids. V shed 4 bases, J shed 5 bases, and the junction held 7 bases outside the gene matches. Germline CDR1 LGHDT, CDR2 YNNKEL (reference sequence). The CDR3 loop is CASSPRAGGDEQYF. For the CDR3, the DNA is TGTGCCAGCAGCCCTCGGGCAGGGGGCGACGAGCAGTACTTC.

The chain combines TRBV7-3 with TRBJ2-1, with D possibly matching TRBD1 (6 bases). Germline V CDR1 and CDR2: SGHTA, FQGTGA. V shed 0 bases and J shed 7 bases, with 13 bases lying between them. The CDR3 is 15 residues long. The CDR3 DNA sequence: TGTGCCAGCAGCTTAACGGCGGGTAGGGGGAATGAGCAGTTCTTC. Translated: CASSLTAGRGNEQFF.

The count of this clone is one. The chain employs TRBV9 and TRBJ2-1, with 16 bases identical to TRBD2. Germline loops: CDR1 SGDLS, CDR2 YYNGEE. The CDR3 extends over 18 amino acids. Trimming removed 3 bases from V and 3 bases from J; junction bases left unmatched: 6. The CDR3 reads CASSDGTSGRANYNEQFF. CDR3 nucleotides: TGTGCCAGCAGCGATGGGACTAGCGGGAGGGCTAACTACAATGAGCAGTTCTTC.

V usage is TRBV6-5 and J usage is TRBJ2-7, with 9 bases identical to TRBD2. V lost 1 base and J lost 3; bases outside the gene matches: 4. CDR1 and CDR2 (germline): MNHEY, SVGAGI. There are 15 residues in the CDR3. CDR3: CASSYFERGDYEQYF. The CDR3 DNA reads TGTGCCAGCAGTTACTTCGAGCGGGGGGACTACGAGCAGTACTTC.

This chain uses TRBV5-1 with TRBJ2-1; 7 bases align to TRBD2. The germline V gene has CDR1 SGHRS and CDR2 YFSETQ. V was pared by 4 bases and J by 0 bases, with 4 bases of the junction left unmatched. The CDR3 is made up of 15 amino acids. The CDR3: CASSGGLPSYNEQFF. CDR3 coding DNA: TGCGCCAGCAGCGGGGGACTACCCTCCTACAATGAGCAGTTCTTC.

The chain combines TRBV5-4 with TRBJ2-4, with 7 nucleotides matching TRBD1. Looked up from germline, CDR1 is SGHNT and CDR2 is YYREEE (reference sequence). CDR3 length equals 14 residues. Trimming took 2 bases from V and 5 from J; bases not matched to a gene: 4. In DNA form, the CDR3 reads TGTGCCAGCAGCTTTGACAGGGTCCAAAACATTCAGTACTTC. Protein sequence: CASSFDRVQNIQYF.

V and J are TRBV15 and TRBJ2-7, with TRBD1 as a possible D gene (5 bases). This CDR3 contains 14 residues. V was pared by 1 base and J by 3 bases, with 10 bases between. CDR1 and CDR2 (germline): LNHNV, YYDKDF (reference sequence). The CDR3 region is CATSRGDSIYEQYF. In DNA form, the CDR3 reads TGTGCCACCAGCAGAGGAGACAGCATCTACGAGCAGTACTTC.

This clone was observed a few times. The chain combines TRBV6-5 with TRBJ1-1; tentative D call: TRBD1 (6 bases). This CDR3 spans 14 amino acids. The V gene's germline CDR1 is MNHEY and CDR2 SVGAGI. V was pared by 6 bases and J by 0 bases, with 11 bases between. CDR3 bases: TGTGCCAGCAGCGGGGGGCCCATGAACACTGAAGCTTTCTTT. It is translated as CASSGGPMNTEAFF.

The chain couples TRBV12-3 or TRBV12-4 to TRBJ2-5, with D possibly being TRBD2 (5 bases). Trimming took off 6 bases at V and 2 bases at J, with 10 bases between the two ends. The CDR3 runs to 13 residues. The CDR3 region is CASRAGVQETQYF. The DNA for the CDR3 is TGTGCCAGCAGGGCCGGGGTACAAGAGACCCAGTACTTC.

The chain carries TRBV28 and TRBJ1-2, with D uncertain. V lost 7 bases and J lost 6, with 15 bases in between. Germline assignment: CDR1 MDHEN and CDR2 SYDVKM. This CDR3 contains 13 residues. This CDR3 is CASTTNKIDGYTF. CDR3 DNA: TGTGCCAGCACCACCAACAAGATTGATGGCTACACCTTC.

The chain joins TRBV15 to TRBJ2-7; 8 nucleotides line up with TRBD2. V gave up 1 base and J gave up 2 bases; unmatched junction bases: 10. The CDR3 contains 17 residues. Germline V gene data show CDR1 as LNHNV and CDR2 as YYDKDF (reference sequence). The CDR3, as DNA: TGTGCCACCAGCAGAGGGTCCAGCGGGAGAGTCACCTACGAGCAGTACTTC. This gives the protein CATSRGSSGRVTYEQYF.

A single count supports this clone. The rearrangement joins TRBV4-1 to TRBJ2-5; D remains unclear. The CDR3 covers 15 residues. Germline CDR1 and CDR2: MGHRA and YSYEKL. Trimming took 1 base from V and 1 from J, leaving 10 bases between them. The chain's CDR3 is CASSQVSRVQETQYF. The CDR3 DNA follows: TGCGCCAGCAGCCAAGTATCCCGTGTCCAAGAGACCCAGTACTTC.

CDR3 loop: CATAGTTGNTIYF. CDR3 coding DNA: TGTGCCACAGCCGGGACAACTGGAAACACCATATATTTT. V is TRBV19 and J is TRBJ1-3; a possible D gene is TRBD1 (6 bases). Germline CDR1 reads LNHDA; CDR2 reads SQIVND (reference sequence). Trimming left V 10 bases short and J 2 bases short, with 12 bases between. CDR3 size: 13 residues. The variable domain in full, with the rest retrieved from reference TRBV19 and TRBJ1-3, is DGGITQSPKYLFRKEGQNVTLSCEQNLNHDAMYWYRQDPGQGLRLIYYSQIVNDFQKGDIAEGYSVSREKKESFPLTVTSAQKNPTAFYLCATAGTTGNTIYFGEGSWLTVV.

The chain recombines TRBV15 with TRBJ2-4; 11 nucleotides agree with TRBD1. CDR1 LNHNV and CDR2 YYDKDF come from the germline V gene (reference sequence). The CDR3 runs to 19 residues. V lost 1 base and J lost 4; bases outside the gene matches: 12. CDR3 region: CATSRAPMDRGLVKNIQYF. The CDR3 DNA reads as TGTGCCACCAGCAGAGCCCCAATGGACAGGGGGCTAGTAAAAAACATTCAGTACTTC.

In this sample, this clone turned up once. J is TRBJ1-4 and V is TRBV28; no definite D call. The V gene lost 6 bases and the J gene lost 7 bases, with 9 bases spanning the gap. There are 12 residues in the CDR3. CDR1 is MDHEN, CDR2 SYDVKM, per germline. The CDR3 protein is CASRGLLEKLFF. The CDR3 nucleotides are TGTGCCAGCAGAGGACTGCTTGAAAAACTGTTTTTT.

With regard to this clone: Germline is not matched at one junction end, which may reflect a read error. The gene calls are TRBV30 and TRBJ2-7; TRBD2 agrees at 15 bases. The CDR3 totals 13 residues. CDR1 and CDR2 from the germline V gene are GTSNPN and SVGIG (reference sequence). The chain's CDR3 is CAWSHRGLAGGAF. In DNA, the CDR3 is TGTGCCTGGAGTCACAGGGGACTAGCGGGAGGAGCCTTC.

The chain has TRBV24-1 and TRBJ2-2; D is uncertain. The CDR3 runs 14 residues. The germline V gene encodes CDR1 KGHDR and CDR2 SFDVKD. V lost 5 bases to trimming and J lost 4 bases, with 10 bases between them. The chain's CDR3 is CATSANSLTGELFF. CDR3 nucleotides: TGTGCCACCAGTGCTAACAGTCTCACCGGGGAGCTGTTTTTT.

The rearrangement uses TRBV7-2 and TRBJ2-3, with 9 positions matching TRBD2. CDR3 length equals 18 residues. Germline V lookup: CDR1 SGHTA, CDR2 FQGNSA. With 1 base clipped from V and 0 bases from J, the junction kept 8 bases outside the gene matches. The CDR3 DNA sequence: TGTGCCAGCAGCTTAGTTTTGCTAGCGGGAATTAGCACAGATACGCAGTATTTT. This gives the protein CASSLVLLAGISTDTQYF.

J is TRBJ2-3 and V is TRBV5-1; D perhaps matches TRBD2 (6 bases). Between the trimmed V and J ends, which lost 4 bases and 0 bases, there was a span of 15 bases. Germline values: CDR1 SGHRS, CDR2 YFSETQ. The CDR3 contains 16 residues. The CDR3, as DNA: TGCGCCAGCAGCCTCGGGACTTCCCCGAGCACAGATACGCAGTATTTT. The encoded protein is CASSLGTSPSTDTQYF.

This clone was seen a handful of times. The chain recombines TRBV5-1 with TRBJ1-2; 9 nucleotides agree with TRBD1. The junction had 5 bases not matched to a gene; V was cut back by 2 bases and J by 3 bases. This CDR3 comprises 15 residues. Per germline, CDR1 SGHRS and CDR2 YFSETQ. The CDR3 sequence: CASSFTGGADYGYTF. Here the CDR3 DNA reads TGCGCCAGCAGCTTTACAGGGGGCGCCGACTATGGCTACACCTTC.

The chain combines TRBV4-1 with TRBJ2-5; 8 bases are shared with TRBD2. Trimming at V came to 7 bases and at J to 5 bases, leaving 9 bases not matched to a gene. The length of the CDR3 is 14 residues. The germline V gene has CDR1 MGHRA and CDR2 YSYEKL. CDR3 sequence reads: CASTPGGAWETQYF. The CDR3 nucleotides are TGCGCCAGCACCCCGGGGGGGGCTTGGGAGACCCAGTACTTC.

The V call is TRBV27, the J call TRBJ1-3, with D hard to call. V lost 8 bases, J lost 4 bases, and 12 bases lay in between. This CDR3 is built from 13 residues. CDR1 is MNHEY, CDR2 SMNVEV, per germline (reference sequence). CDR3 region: CASAASLGNTIYF. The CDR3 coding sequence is TGTGCCAGCGCGGCGAGTCTGGGAAACACCATATATTTT.

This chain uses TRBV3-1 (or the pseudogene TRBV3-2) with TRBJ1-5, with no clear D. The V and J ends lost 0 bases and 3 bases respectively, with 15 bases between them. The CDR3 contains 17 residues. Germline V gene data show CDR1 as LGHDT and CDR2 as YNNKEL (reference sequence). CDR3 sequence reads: CASSQDPAGGNNQPQHF. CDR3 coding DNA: TGTGCCAGCAGCCAAGATCCTGCTGGAGGGAACAATCAGCCCCAGCATTTT.

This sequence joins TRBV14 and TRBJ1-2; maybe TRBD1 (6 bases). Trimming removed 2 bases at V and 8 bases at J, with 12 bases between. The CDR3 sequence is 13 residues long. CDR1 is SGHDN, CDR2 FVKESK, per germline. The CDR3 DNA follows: TGTGCCAGCAGCCAATTCGGGCAGGGGGGCTACACCTTC. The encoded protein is CASSQFGQGGYTF.

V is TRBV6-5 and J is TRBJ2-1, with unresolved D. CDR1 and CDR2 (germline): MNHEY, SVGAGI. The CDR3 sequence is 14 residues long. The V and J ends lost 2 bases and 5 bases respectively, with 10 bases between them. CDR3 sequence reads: CASSYLALNNEQFF. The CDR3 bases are TGTGCCAGCAGTTACCTTGCCCTAAACAATGAGCAGTTCTTC.